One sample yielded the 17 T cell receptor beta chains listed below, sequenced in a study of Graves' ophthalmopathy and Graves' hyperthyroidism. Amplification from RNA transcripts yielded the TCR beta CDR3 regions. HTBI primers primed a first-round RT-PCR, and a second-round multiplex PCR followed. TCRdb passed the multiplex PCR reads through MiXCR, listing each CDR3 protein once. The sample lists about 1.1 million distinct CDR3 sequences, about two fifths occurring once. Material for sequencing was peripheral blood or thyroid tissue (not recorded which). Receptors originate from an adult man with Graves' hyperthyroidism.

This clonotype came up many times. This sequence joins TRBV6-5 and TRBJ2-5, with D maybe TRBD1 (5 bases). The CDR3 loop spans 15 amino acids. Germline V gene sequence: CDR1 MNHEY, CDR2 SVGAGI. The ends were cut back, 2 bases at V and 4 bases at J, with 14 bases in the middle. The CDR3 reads CASSYRGAVGETQYF. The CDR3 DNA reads TGTGCCAGCAGTTACCGTGGGGCTGTGGGAGAGACCCAGTACTTC.

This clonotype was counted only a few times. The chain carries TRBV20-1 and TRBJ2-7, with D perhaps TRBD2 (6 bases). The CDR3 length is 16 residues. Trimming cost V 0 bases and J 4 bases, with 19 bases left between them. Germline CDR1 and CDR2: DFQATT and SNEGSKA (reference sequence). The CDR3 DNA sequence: TGCAGTGCTAGAGATCATCGGGAGTCATCCGTATACGAGCAGTACTTC. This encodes CSARDHRESSVYEQYF.

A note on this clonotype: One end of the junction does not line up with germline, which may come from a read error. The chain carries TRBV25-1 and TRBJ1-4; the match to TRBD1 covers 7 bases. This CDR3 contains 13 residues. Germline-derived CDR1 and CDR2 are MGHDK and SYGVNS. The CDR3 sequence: CAGRTGLNGKLFF. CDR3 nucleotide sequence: TGTGCCGGTCGGACAGGACTTAATGGAAAACTGTTTTTT.

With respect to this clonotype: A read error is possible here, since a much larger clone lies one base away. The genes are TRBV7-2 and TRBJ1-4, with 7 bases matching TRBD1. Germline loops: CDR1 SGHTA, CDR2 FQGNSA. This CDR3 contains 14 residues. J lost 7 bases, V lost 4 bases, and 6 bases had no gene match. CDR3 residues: CASSSDREAEKLFF. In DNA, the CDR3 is TGTGCCAGCAGCTCCGACAGGGAGGCTGAAAAACTGTTTTTT.

As DNA, the CDR3 is TGTGCCAGCAGTTACCCCCTCAGCGGGAGCCATACCGGGGAGCTGTTTTTT. It translates to CASSYPLSGSHTGELFF. The chain combines TRBV6-4 with TRBJ2-2; 8 nucleotides align to TRBD2. The CDR3 extends over 17 amino acids. V lost 5 bases and J lost 5; bases outside the gene matches: 13. Germline lookup yields CDR1 MRHNA and CDR2 SNTAGT.

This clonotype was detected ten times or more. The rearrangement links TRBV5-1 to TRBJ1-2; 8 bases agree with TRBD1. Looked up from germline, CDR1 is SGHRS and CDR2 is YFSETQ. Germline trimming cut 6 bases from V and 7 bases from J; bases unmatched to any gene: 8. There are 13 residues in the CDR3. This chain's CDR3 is CASTTGGVGGYTF. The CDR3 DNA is TGCGCCAGCACCACAGGGGGTGTTGGTGGCTACACCTTC.

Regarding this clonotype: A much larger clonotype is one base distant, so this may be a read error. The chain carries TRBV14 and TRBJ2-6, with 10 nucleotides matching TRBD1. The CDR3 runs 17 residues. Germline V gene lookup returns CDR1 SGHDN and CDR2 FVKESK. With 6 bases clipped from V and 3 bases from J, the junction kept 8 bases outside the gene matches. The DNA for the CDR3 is TGTGCCAGCAGACAGACAGGGGGCCTTGGTGGGGCCAACGTCCTGACTTTC. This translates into CASRQTGGLGGANVLTF.

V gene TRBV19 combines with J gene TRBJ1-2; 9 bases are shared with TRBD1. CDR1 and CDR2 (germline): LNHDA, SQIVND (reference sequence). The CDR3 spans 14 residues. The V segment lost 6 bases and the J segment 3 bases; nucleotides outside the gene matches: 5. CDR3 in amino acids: CASSRDREDYGYTF. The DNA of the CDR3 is TGTGCCAGTAGCCGGGACAGGGAGGACTATGGCTACACCTTC.

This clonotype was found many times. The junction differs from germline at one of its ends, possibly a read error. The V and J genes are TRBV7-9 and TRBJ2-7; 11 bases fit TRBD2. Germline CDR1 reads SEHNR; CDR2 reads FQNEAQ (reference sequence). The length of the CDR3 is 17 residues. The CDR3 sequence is CASSQGTSGSSAYEQYF. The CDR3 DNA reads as TGCGCCAGCAGCCAAGGAACTAGCGGGAGTTCAGCCTACGAGCAGTACTTC.

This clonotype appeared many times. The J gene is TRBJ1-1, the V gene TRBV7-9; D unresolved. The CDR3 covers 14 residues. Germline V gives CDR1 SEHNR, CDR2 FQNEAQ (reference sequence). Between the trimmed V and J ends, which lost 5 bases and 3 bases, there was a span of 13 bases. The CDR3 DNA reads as TGTGCCAGCAGCCCACCTAAGGGCTACACTGAAGCTTTCTTT. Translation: CASSPPKGYTEAFF.

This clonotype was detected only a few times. In DNA form, the CDR3 reads TGTGCCAGCAGACAGGTCCACAAGACCGGGGAGCTGTTTTTT. Protein sequence: CASRQVHKTGELFF. The V gene is TRBV7-8, the J gene TRBJ2-2, with a tentative D call TRBD1 (5 bases). CDR3 size: 14 residues. Per the germline V gene, CDR1 is SGHVS and CDR2 is FQNEAQ. Trimming left V 6 bases short and J 5 bases short, with 13 bases between.

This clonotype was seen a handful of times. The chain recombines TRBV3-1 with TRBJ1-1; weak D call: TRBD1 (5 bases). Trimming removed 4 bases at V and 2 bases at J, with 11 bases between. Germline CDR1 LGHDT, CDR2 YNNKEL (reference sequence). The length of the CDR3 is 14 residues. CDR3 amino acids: CASSRDWGNTEAFF. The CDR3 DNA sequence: TGTGCCAGCAGCCGGGACTGGGGCAACACTGAAGCTTTCTTT.

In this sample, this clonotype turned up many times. The CDR3 reads CASGAFSSNQPQHF. The CDR3, as DNA: TGTGCCAGCGGAGCATTCTCCAGCAATCAGCCCCAGCATTTT. The chain is built from TRBV6-5 and TRBJ1-5; D gene unclear. V lost 8 bases, J lost 1 base, and 12 bases lay in between. Looked up from germline, CDR1 is MNHEY and CDR2 is SVGAGI. The length of the CDR3 is 14 residues.

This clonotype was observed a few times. CDR3 coding DNA: TGCGCCAGCGGCGACAGGGGTAGCACTGAAGCTTTCTTT. As protein: CASGDRGSTEAFF. The V call is TRBV5-1, the J call TRBJ1-1; TRBD1 matches 8 bases. After removal of 7 bases from V and 4 bases from J, the junction contained 6 bases not matched to a gene. Germline CDR1 SGHRS, CDR2 YFSETQ. The CDR3 sequence is 13 residues long.

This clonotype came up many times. The CDR3 here is CASSLEGGPAYEQYF. DNA for the CDR3: TGTGCCAGCAGCCTGGAGGGGGGGCCCGCCTACGAGCAGTACTTC. This chain joins TRBV9 and TRBJ2-7, with D possibly TRBD2 on 7 matching bases. Germline CDR1 and CDR2: SGDLS and YYNGEE. Trimming took 4 bases from V and 2 from J, leaving 16 bases between them. This CDR3 comprises 15 residues.

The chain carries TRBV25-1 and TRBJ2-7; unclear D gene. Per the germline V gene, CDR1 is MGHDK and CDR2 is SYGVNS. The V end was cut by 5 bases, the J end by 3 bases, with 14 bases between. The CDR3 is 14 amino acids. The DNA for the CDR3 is TGTGCCAGCAGTTTGCGTGCCACCATCTACGAGCAGTACTTC. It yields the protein CASSLRATIYEQYF.

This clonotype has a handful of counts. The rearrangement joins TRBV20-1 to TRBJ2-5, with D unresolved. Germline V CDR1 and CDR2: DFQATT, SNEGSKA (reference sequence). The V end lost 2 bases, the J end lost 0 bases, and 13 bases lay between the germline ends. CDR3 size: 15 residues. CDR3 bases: TGCAGTGCTAGAAGGTCGTGGGCGCACCAAGAGACCCAGTACTTC. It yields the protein CSARRSWAHQETQYF.